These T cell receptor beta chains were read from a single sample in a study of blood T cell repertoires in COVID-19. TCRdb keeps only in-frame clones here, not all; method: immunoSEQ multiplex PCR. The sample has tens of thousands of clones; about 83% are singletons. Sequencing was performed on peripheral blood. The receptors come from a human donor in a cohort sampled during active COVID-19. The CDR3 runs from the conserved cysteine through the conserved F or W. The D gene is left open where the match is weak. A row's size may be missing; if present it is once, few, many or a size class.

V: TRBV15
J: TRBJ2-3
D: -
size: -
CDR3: CATSRGAGAGDTQYF
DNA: TGTGCCACCAGCAGAGGGGCAGGGGCTGGAGATACGCAGTATTTT

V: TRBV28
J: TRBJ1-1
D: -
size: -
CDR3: CASSPNPRARYTEAFF
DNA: TGTGCCAGCAGTCCCAACCCCAGGGCCCGGTACACTGAAGCTTTCTTT

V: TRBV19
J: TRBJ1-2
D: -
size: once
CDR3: CASSPGLGTGGYGYTF
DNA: TGTGCCAGTAGTCCGGGACTGGGGACCGGGGGCTATGGCTACACCTTC

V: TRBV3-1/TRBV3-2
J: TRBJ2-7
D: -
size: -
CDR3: CASSQGRSGAGEQYF
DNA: TGTGCCAGCAGCCAAGGTAGGTCAGGGGCTGGCGAGCAGTACTTC

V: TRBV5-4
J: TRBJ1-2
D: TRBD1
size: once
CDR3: CASSLGQGGGYTF
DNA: TGTGCCAGCAGCTTGGGACAGGGGGGTGGCTACACCTTC

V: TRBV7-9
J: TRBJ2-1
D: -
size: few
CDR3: CASSLGAGLSSYNEQFF
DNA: TGTGCCAGCAGCTTAGGGGCAGGCCTGAGCTCCTACAATGAGCAGTTCTTC

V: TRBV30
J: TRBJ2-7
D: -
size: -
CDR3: CAWSKLRVRHEQYF
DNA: TGTGCCTGGAGTAAGCTCAGGGTAAGGCACGAGCAGTACTTC

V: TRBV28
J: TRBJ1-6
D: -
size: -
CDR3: CASPEGGRSSYNSPLHF
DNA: TGTGCCAGCCCCGAGGGCGGCAGGAGCTCCTATAATTCACCCCTCCACTTT

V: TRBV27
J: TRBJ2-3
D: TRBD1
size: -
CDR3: CARAGYRDRGDTQYF
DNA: TGTGCCAGGGCGGGATATCGGGACAGGGGAGATACGCAGTATTTT

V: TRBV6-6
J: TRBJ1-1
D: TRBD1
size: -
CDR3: CASSYRTGGFF
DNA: TGTGCCAGCAGTTATCGTACAGGGGGTTTCTTT

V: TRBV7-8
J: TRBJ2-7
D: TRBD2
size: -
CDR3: CASSPAGAVTYEQYF
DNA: TGTGCCAGCAGCCCAGCGGGGGCCGTTACCTACGAGCAGTACTTC

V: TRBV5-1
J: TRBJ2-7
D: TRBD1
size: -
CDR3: CASSWGQGLYEQYF
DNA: TGCGCCAGCAGCTGGGGACAGGGACTCTACGAGCAGTACTTC

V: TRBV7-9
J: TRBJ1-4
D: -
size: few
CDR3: CASSSWGEANEKLFF
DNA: TGTGCCAGCAGCTCATGGGGGGAGGCTAATGAAAAACTGTTTTTT

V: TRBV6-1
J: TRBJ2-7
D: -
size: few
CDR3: CASSEARQAHYEQYF
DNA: TGTGCCAGCAGTGAAGCTAGACAGGCTCACTACGAGCAGTACTTC

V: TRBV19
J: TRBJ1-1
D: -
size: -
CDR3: CASKEASGLGRGFGFF
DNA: TGTGCCAGTAAGGAAGCCTCGGGACTGGGCAGAGGATTCGGGTTCTTT

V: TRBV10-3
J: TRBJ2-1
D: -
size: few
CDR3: CAISNHQRESSEQFF
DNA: TGTGCCATCAGCAATCATCAACGGGAGTCGAGTGAGCAGTTCTTC

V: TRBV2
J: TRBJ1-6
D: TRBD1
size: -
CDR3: CASRGTGERNNSPLHF
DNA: TGTGCCAGCAGGGGGACAGGGGAGCGAAATAATTCACCCCTCCACTTT

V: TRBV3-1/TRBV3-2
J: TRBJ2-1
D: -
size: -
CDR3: CASSQDLTARNEQFF
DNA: TGTGCCAGCAGCCAAGATTTAACCGCTCGGAATGAGCAGTTCTTC

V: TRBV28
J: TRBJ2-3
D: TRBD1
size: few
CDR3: CASSPRPGTGLGTQYF
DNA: TGTGCCAGCAGTCCTCGTCCCGGGACAGGGCTCGGTACGCAGTATTTT

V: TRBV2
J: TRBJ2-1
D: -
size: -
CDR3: CASSASDRYRNEQFF
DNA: TGTGCCAGCAGTGCGAGCGATCGTTACAGGAATGAGCAGTTCTTC

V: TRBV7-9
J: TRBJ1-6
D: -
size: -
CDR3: CASSFGGYGNSPLHF
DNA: TGTGCCAGCAGCTTTGGAGGGTACGGGAATTCACCCCTCCACTTT

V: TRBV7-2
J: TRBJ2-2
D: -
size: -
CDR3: CASSLVSNRATGELFF
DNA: TGTGCCAGCAGCCTTGTATCGAACAGGGCCACCGGGGAGCTGTTTTTT

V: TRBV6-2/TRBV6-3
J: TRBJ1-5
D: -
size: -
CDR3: CASSYHPGENQPQHF
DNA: TGTGCCAGCAGTTACCACCCGGGAGAAAATCAGCCCCAGCATTTT

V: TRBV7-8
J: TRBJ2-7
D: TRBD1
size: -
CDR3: CASSSGQGTSYEQYF
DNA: TGTGCCAGCAGCTCCGGACAGGGTACATCGTACGAGCAGTACTTC

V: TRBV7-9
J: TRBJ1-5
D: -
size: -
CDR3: CASSLDAGAVTQHF
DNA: TGTGCCAGCAGCTTAGATGCGGGGGCGGTGACCCAGCATTTT

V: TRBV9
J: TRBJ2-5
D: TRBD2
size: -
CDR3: CASSSGLAGVETQYF
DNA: TGTGCCAGCAGCTCGGGACTAGCGGGGGTAGAGACCCAGTACTTC

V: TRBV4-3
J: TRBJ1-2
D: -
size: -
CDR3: CASSQGGLYGYTF
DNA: TGCGCCAGCAGCCAGGGGGGGCTCTATGGCTACACCTTC

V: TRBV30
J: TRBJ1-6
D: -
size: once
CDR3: CAWSGLGYNSPLHF
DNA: TGTGCCTGGAGTGGACTGGGCTATAATTCACCCCTCCACTTT

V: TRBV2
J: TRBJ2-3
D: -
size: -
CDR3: CASSEYYPRPDTQYF
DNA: TGTGCCAGCAGTGAATATTACCCGCGGCCGGATACGCAGTATTTT

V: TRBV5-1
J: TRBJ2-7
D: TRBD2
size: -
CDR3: CASSFNPASGGAGEQYF
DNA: TGCGCCAGCAGCTTTAACCCTGCTAGCGGGGGGGCTGGGGAGCAGTACTTC

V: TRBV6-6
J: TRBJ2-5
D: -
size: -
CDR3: CASSYGGETQYF
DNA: TGTGCCAGCAGTTACGGAGGAGAGACCCAGTACTTC

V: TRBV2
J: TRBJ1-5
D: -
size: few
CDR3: CASTTEGRGPQHF
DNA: TGTGCCAGCACAACAGAGGGTCGGGGGCCCCAGCATTTT

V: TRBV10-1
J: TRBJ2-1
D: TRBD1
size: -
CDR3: CASSKLPGTGEYNEQFF
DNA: TGCGCCAGCAGTAAACTCCCCGGGACAGGAGAATACAATGAGCAGTTCTTC

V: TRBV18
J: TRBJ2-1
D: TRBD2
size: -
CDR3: CASSGVAGGLSSYNEQFF
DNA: TGTGCCAGCTCAGGTGTAGCGGGGGGCCTTAGCTCCTACAATGAGCAGTTCTTC

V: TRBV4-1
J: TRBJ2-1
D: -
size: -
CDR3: CASSQGRHGADEQFF
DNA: TGCGCCAGCAGCCAAGGACGGCATGGGGCCGATGAGCAGTTCTTC

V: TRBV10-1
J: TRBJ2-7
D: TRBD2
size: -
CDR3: CASSPGASGIYEQYF
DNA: TGCGCCAGCAGTCCAGGGGCTAGCGGGATTTACGAGCAGTACTTC

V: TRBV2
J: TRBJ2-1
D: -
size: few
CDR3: CASSALARGYNEQFF
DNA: TGTGCCAGCAGTGCCCTAGCCCGTGGATACAATGAGCAGTTCTTC

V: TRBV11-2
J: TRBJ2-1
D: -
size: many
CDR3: CASSFLSYEQFF
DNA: TGTGCCAGCAGCTTCCTTAGCTATGAGCAGTTCTTC

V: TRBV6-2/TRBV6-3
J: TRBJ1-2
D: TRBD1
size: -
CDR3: CASSPTGDYGYTF
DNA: TGTGCCAGCAGCCCTACAGGGGACTATGGCTACACCTTC

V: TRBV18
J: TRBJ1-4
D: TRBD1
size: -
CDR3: CASSPYRGESVGEKLFF
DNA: TGTGCCAGCTCACCGTACAGGGGAGAATCAGTCGGTGAAAAACTGTTTTTT

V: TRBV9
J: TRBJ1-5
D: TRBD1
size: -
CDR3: CASSEGDRVSPQHF
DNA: TGTGCCAGCAGCGAGGGGGACAGGGTGTCGCCCCAGCATTTT

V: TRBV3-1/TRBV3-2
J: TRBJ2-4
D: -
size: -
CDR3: CASSGRIPIQRKNIQYF
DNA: TGTGCCAGCAGCGGCCGAATTCCCATTCAAAGAAAAAACATTCAGTACTTC

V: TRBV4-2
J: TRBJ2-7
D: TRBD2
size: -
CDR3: CASSQEGGLAGEEQYF
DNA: TGTGCCAGCAGCCAAGAAGGAGGACTAGCGGGGGAAGAGCAGTACTTC

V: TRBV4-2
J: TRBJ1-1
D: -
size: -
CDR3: CASSPNLLNTEAFF
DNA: TGTGCCAGCAGCCCGAATCTACTGAACACTGAAGCTTTCTTT

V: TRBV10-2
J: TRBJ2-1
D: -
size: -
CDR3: CASSELNEQFF
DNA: TGCGCCAGCAGTGAACTGAATGAGCAGTTCTTC